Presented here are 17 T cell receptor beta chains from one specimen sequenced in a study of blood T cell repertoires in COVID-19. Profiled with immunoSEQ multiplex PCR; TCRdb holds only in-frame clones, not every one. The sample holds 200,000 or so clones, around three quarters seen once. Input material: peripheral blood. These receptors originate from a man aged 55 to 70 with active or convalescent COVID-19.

CDR3 nucleotides: TGCAGCGTATCTGGTCTGCGGGGGAGAGAGACCCAGTACTTC. Amino acid sequence: CSVSGLRGRETQYF. The chain has TRBV29-1 and TRBJ2-5; 7 bases are a match to TRBD2. The ends lost 6 bases at V and 4 bases at J; junction bases unmatched: 11. Germline V gives CDR1 SQVTM, CDR2 ANQGSEA. The length of the CDR3 is 14 residues. Using reference TRBV29-1 and TRBJ2-5 for the parts outside the CDR3, the full variable domain is SAVISQKPSRDICQRGTSLTIQCQVDSQVTMMFWYRQQPGQSLTLIATANQGSEATYESGFVIDKFPISRPNLTFSTLTVSNMSPEDSSIYLCSVSGLRGRETQYFGPGTRLLVL.

The CDR3 loop reads CASSPPGLAGFEQYF. DNA for the CDR3: TGTGCCAGCAGCCCACCTGGACTAGCGGGATTCGAGCAGTACTTC. The chain links TRBV3-1 (or the pseudogene TRBV3-2) to TRBJ2-7; 12 positions agree with TRBD2. The length of the CDR3 is 15 residues. Germline values: CDR1 LGHDT, CDR2 YNNKEL (reference sequence). V shed 4 bases and J 6 bases; nucleotides not matched to a gene: 7.

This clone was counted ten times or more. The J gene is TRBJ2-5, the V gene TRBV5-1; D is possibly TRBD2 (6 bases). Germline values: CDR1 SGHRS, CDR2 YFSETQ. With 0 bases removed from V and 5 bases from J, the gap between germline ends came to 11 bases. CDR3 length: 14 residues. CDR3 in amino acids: CASSLVAGRETQYF. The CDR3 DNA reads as TGCGCCAGCAGCTTGGTGGCAGGGAGGGAGACCCAGTACTTC.

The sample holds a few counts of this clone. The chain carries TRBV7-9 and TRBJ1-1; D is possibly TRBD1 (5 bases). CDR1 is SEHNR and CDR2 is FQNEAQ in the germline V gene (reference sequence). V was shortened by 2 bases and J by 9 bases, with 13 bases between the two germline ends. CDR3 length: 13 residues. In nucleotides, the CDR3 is TGTGCCAGCAGCTTAAATCCGGAGGGGAAAGCTTTCTTT. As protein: CASSLNPEGKAFF.

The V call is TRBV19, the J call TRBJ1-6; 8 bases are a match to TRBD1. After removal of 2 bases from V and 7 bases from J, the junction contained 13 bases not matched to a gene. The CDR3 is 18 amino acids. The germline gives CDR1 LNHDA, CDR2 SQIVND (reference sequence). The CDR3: CASSIKAFGAGGNSPLHF. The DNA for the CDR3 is TGTGCCAGTAGTATAAAGGCGTTCGGGGCAGGGGGCAATTCACCCCTCCACTTT.

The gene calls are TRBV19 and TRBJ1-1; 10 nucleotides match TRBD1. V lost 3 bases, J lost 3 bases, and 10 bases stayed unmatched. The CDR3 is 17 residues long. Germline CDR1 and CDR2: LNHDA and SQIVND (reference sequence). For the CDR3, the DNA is TGTGCCAGTAGTATCCTGACAGGGGGCTTTTTGTACACTGAAGCTTTCTTT. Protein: CASSILTGGFLYTEAFF.

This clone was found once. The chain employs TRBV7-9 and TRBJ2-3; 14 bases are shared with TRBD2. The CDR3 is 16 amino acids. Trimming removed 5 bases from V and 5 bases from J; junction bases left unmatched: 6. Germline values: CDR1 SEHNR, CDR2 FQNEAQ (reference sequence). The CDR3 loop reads CASSSPGLAGVDTQYF. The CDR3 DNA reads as TGTGCCAGCAGCAGTCCGGGACTAGCGGGAGTAGATACGCAGTATTTT.

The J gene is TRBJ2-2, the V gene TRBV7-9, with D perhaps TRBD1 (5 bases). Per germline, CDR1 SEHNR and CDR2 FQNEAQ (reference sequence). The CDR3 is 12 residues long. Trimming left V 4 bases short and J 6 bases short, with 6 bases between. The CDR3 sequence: CASSWGAGELFF. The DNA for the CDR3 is TGTGCCAGCAGCTGGGGCGCCGGGGAGCTGTTTTTT.

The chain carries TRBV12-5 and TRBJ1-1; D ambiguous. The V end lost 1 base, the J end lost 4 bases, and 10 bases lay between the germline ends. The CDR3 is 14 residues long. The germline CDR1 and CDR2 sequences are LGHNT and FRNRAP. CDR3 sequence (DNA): TGTGCTAGTGGTTTGGGCCACAGCCTCACTGAAGCTTTCTTT. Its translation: CASGLGHSLTEAFF.

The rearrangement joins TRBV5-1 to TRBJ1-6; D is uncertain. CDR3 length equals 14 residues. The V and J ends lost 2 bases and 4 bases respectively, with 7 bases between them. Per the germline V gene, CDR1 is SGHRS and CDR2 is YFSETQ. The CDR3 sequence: CASSLNRYNSPLHF. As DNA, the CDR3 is TGCGCCAGCAGCTTAAACAGATATAATTCACCCCTCCACTTT. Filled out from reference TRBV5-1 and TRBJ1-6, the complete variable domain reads KAGVTQTPRYLIKTRGQQVTLSCSPISGHRSVSWYQQTPGQGLQFLFEYFSETQRNKGNFPGRFSGRQFSNSRSEMNVSTLELGDSALYLCASSLNRYNSPLHFGNGTRLTVT.

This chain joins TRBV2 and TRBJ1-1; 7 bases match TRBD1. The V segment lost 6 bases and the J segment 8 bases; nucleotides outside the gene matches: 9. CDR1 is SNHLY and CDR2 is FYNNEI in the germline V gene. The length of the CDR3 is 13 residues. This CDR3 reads CASRYRDSSEAFF. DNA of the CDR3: TGTGCCAGCAGGTACCGGGACAGCTCGGAAGCTTTCTTT. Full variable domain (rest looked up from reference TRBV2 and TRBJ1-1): EPEVTQTPSHQVTQMGQEVILRCVPISNHLYFYWYRQILGQKVEFLVSFYNNEISEKSEIFDDQFSVERPDGSNFTLKIRSTKLEDSAMYFCASRYRDSSEAFFGQGTRLTVV.

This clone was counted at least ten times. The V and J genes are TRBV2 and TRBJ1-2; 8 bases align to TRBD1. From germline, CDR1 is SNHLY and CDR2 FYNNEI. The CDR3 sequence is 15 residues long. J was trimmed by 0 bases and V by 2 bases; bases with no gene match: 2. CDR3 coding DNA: TGTGCCAGCAGTGAATGGGGACAGGCTAACTATGGCTACACCTTC. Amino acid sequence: CASSEWGQANYGYTF.

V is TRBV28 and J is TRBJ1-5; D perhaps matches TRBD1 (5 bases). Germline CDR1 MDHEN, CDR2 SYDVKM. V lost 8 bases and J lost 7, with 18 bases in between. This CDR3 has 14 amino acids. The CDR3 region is CASQQVNGGQPQHF. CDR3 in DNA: TGTGCCAGCCAACAGGTAAACGGTGGACAGCCCCAGCATTTT.

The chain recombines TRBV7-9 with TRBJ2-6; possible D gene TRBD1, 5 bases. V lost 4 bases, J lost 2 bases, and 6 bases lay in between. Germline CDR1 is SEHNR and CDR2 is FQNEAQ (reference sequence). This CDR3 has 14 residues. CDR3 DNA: TGTGCCAGCAGCTCGACAGCTGGGGCCAACGTCCTGACTTTC. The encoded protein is CASSSTAGANVLTF.

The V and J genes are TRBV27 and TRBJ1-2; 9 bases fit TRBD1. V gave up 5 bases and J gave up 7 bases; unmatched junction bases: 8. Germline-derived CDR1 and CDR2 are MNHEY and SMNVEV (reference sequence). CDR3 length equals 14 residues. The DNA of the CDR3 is TGTGCCAGCAGTACCACAGGGGGCGCGTTTGGCTACACCTTC. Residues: CASSTTGGAFGYTF.

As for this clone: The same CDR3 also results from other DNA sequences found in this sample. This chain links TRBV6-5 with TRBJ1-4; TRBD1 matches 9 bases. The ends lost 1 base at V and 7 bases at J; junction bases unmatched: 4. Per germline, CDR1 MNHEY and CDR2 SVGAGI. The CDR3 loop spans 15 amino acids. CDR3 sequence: CASSYLGQGGEKLFF. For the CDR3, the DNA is TGTGCCAGCAGTTACTTGGGACAGGGAGGTGAAAAACTGTTTTTT.

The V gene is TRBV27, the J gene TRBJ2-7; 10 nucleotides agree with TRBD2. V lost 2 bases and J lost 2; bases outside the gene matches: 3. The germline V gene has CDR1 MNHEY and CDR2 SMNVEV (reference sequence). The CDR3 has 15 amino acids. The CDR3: CASSLASGGTYEQYF. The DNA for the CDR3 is TGTGCCAGCAGTTTAGCTAGCGGGGGCACCTACGAGCAGTACTTC.